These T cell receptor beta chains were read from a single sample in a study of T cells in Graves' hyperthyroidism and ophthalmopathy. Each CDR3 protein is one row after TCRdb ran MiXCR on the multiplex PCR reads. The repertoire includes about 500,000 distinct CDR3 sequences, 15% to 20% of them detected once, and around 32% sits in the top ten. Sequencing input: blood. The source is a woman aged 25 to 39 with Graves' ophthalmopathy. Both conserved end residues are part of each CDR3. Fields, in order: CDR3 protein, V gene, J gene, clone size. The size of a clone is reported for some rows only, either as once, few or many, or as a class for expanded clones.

CDR3: CASSYSGSDQPQHF; V: TRBV6-6; J: TRBJ1-5; size: few
CDR3: CASSMTGAETQYF; V: TRBV7-9; J: TRBJ2-5; size: many
CDR3: CASRPGTVNGYTF; V: TRBV28; J: TRBJ1-2; size: many
CDR3: CASSLRRGGYEQFF; V: TRBV11-2; J: TRBJ2-1; size: NA
CDR3: CASSFVPNYGYTF; V: TRBV12-3/TRBV12-4; J: TRBJ1-2; size: many
CDR3: CATSVRDSTDTQYF; V: TRBV15; J: TRBJ2-3; size: few
CDR3: CAISETLNYGYTF; V: TRBV10-3; J: TRBJ1-2; size: few
CDR3: CASSQGQGDNSPLHF; V: TRBV3-1; J: TRBJ1-6; size: many
CDR3: CASSQSPSGANVLTF; V: TRBV3-1; J: TRBJ2-6; size: few
CDR3: CASSFNYEQYF; V: TRBV6-1; J: TRBJ2-7; size: many
CDR3: CASTLGQGAVNEQFF; V: TRBV6-1; J: TRBJ2-1; size: NA
CDR3: CASSLQTGSGNTIYF; V: TRBV7-8; J: TRBJ1-3; size: NA
CDR3: CAISESSGLAGILTQYF; V: TRBV10-3; J: TRBJ2-3; size: NA
CDR3: CASNPKRVYEQYF; V: TRBV3-2; J: TRBJ2-7; size: many
CDR3: CAWSVGYSNQPQHF; V: TRBV30; J: TRBJ1-5; size: many
CDR3: CASSLARGLADYNEQFF; V: TRBV5-6; J: TRBJ2-1; size: few
CDR3: CASNLRTANTGELFF; V: TRBV2; J: TRBJ2-2; size: many
CDR3: CASSPRDFPPFSYNEQFF; V: TRBV27; J: TRBJ2-1; size: few
CDR3: CASTETGYVDEQYF; V: TRBV28; J: TRBJ2-7; size: many
CDR3: CASSSLSGRSTEAFF; V: TRBV6-1; J: TRBJ1-1; size: NA
CDR3: CASSDSRNYGYTF; V: TRBV6-1; J: TRBJ1-2; size: few
CDR3: CASSQVAQGMREQYF; V: TRBV4-3; J: TRBJ2-7; size: few